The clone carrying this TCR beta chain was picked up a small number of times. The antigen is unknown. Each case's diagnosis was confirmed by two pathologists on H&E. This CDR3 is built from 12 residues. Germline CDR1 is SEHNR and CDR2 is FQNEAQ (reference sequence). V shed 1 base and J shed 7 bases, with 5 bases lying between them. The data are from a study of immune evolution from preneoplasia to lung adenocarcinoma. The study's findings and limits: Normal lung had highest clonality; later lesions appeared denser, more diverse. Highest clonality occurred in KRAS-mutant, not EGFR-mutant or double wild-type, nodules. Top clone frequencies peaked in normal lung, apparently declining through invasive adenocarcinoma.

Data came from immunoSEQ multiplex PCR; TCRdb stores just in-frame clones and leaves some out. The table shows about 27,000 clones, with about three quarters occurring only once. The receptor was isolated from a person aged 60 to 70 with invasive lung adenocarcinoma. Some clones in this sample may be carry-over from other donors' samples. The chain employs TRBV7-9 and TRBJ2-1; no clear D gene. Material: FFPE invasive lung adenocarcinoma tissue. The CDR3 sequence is CASSLDVNEQFF. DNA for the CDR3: TGTGCCAGCAGCTTAGACGTGAATGAGCAGTTCTTC.